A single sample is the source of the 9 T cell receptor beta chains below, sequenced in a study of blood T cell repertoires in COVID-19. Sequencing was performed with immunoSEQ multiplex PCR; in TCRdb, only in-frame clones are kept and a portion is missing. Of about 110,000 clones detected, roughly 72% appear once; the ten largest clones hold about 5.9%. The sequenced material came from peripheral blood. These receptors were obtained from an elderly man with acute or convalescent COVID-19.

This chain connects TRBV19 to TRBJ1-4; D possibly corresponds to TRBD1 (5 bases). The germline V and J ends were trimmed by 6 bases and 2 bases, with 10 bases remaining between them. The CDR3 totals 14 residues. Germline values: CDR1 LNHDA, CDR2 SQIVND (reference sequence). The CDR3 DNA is TGTGCCAGTAGAGATACAGGCACTAATGAAAAACTGTTTTTT. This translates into CASRDTGTNEKLFF.

Written as DNA, the CDR3 is TGTGCCAGCAGCTCTCGGACAGCTTCTAATGAAAAACTGTTTTTT. Its protein product is CASSSRTASNEKLFF. V usage is TRBV9 and J usage is TRBJ1-4, with D possibly matching TRBD1 (6 bases). This CDR3 has 15 residues. Germline CDR1 is SGDLS and CDR2 is YYNGEE. Between the trimmed V and J ends, which lost 4 bases and 3 bases, there was a span of 13 bases.

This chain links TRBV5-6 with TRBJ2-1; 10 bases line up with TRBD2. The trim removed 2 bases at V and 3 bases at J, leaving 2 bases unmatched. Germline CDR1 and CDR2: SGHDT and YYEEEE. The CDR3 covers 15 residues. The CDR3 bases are TGTGCCAGCAGCTTCAGGACTAGCGGCTACAATGAGCAGTTCTTC. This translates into CASSFRTSGYNEQFF.

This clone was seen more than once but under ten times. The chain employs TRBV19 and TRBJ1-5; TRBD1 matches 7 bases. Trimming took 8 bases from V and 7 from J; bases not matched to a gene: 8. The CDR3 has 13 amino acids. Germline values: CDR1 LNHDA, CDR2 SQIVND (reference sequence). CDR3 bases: TGTGCCAGTGAAGACAGGGTCGGACAGCCCCAGCATTTT. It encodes CASEDRVGQPQHF.

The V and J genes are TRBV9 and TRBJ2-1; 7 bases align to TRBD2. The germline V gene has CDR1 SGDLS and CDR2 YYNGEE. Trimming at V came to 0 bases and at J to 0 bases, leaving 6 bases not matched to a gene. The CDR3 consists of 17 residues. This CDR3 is CASSVAGGDPSYNEQFF. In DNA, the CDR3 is TGTGCCAGCAGCGTAGCGGGAGGCGACCCCTCCTACAATGAGCAGTTCTTC.

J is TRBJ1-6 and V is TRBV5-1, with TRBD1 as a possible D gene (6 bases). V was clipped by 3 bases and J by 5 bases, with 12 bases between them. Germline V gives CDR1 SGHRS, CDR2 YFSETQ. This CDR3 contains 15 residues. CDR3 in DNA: TGCGCCAGCAGCTACCGAGGGGGGGATAATTCACCCCTCCACTTT. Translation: CASSYRGGDNSPLHF. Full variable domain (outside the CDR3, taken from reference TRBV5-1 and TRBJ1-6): KAGVTQTPRYLIKTRGQQVTLSCSPISGHRSVSWYQQTPGQGLQFLFEYFSETQRNKGNFPGRFSGRQFSNSRSEMNVSTLELGDSALYLCASSYRGGDNSPLHFGNGTRLTVT.

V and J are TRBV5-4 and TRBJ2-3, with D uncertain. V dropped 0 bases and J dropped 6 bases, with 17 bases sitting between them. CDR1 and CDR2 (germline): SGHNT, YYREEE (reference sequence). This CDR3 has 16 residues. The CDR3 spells CASSLGQQTRSDTQYF. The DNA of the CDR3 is TGTGCCAGCAGCTTGGGACAACAGACCCGGTCGGATACGCAGTATTTT.

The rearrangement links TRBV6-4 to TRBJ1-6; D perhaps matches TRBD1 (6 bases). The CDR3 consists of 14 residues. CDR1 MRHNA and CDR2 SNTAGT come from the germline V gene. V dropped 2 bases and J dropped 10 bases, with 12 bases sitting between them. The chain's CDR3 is CASSDGGAGSPLHF. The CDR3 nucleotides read TGTGCCAGCAGTGACGGGGGGGCAGGATCACCCCTCCACTTT.

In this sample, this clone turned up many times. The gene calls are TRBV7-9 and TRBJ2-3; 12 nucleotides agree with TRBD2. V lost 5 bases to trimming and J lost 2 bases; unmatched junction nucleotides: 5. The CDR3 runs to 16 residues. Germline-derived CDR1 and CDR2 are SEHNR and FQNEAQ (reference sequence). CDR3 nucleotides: TGTGCCAGCAGCCTGGGACTAGCGGGCGTCACAGATACGCAGTATTTT. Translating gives CASSLGLAGVTDTQYF.